The clone carrying this T cell receptor (beta chain) has a handful of counts. This record comes from a study of blood T cell repertoires in COVID-19. Across the study: Whether acute or convalescent, the COVID-19 samples came from the United States, Italy and Spain. Nucleic acid was either cDNA or gDNA, and it came from T cells, B-cell-depleted T cells, or PBMCs.

How the authors handled the data: Nucleated cell counts were estimated from reference gene primer amplification. The table came from immunoSEQ multiplex PCR; TCRdb's copy has only in-frame clones and leaves some out. Clone size and the V and J calls come from that table; the DNA yielded D and trimming. Of about 200,000 clones listed, about 91% are singletons. V lost 2 bases to trimming and J lost 5 bases, with 16 bases between them. This CDR3 has 16 amino acids. Germline V gene sequence: CDR1 LGHNA, CDR2 YNFKEQ. The sequence derives from a young man with acute or convalescent COVID-19. Sequencing was performed on peripheral blood. The V and J genes are TRBV4-2 and TRBJ1-5; D remains ambiguous. CDR3: CASSQTPGRGDQPQHF. The CDR3 bases are TGTGCCAGCAGCCAAACGCCCGGCAGAGGAGATCAGCCCCAGCATTTT.